Below are 11 T cell receptor beta chains sequenced from a single sample in a study of identifying expanded T cells in peripheral blood. Measured with immunoSEQ multiplex PCR; TCRdb has only the in-frame clones, and not every one. The table includes 70,000 to 95,000 clones, about nine tenths detected once. Sequenced: blood. All receptors derive from a person aged 18-69 years in good health.

This sequence joins TRBV28 and TRBJ2-7; D not resolved. The CDR3 is 15 residues long. Germline V gene lookup returns CDR1 MDHEN and CDR2 SYDVKM. V was clipped by 1 base and J by 6 bases, with 16 bases between them. The chain's CDR3 is CASSLLGRLSGEQYF. The CDR3 nucleotides are TGTGCCAGCAGTTTATTAGGTCGGCTATCCGGCGAGCAGTACTTC.

The chain carries TRBV19 and TRBJ1-2; D may be TRBD1 (6 bases). Germline CDR1 and CDR2: LNHDA and SQIVND (reference sequence). V was shortened by 1 base and J by 5 bases, with 14 bases between the two germline ends. The CDR3 has 15 amino acids. The DNA for the CDR3 is TGTGCCAGTAGTATAGCTCCCGGGGGCGGATATGGCTACACCTTC. Residues: CASSIAPGGGYGYTF. Filled out from reference TRBV19 and TRBJ1-2, the complete variable domain reads DGGITQSPKYLFRKEGQNVTLSCEQNLNHDAMYWYRQDPGQGLRLIYYSQIVNDFQKGDIAEGYSVSREKKESFPLTVTSAQKNPTAFYLCASSIAPGGGYGYTFGSGTRLTVV.

The V gene is TRBV6-5, the J gene TRBJ1-3; D may be TRBD1 (6 bases). Germline V CDR1 and CDR2: MNHEY, SVGAGI. Trimming cost V 5 bases and J 4 bases, with 12 bases left between them. The CDR3 covers 14 residues. Here the CDR3 reads CASSRGQSGNTIYF. CDR3 nucleotides: TGTGCCAGCAGTAGAGGACAGTCCGGAAACACCATATATTTT.

This chain connects TRBV6-5 to TRBJ2-1; TRBD2 might be the D (5 bases). The CDR3 covers 14 residues. With 3 bases removed from V and 3 bases from J, the gap between germline ends came to 9 bases. Per germline, CDR1 MNHEY and CDR2 SVGAGI. The CDR3 loop reads CASSYSEGYNEQFF. Written as DNA, the CDR3 is TGTGCCAGCAGTTATAGTGAGGGCTACAATGAGCAGTTCTTC.

V and J are TRBV5-4 and TRBJ1-2; D is perhaps TRBD1 (6 bases). CDR3 length: 15 amino acids. From germline, CDR1 is SGHNT and CDR2 YYREEE (reference sequence). V was pared by 4 bases and J by 4 bases, with 17 bases between. The CDR3 sequence: CASSPRGQSLYGYTF. CDR3 in DNA: TGTGCCAGCAGCCCGAGAGGACAGTCTCTCTATGGCTACACCTTC.

This clone was seen more than once but under ten times. The chain recombines TRBV7-3 with TRBJ1-6; TRBD1 agrees at 7 bases. This CDR3 is 15 amino acids long. V gave up 0 bases and J gave up 5 bases; unmatched junction bases: 1. Germline V gene data show CDR1 as SGHTA and CDR2 as FQGTGA. As DNA, the CDR3 is TGTGCCAGCAGCTTAACTGGGACAGATAATTCACCCCTCCACTTT. It is translated as CASSLTGTDNSPLHF.

The genes are TRBV5-1 and TRBJ1-1, with D unresolved. V dropped 0 bases and J dropped 0 bases, with 6 bases sitting between them. Per the germline V gene, CDR1 is SGHRS and CDR2 is YFSETQ. The CDR3 runs 14 residues. CDR3 bases: TGCGCCAGCAGCTTGGCCTGGGTGAACACTGAAGCTTTCTTT. Translated: CASSLAWVNTEAFF.

The rearrangement joins TRBV29-1 to TRBJ2-7; the D call may be TRBD1 or TRBD2 (5 bases each). CDR3 length equals 13 residues. Germline loops: CDR1 SQVTM, CDR2 ANQGSEA. V lost 6 bases to trimming and J lost 2 bases, with 14 bases between them. The CDR3 is CSVAQGEAYEQYF. CDR3 nucleotides: TGCAGCGTAGCTCAGGGAGAAGCCTACGAGCAGTACTTC.

Turning to this clone: This CDR3 is also generated by other DNA sequences in the sample. The J gene is TRBJ1-5, the V gene TRBV6-6; 8 bases line up with TRBD1. CDR3 length equals 15 residues. Germline CDR1 reads MNHNY; CDR2 reads SVGAGI (reference sequence). The trim removed 0 bases at V and 2 bases at J, leaving 0 bases unmatched. CDR3 residues: CASSYSTGGNQPQHF. The CDR3 DNA sequence: TGTGCCAGCAGTTACTCGACAGGGGGCAATCAGCCCCAGCATTTT.

The chain couples TRBV18 to TRBJ1-4; no clear D. V was trimmed by 2 bases and J by 5 bases, leaving 12 bases between them. CDR3 length: 15 residues. Germline V lookup: CDR1 KGHSH, CDR2 LQKENI. CDR3 nucleotides: TGTGCCAGCTCACCAGTAGGAGTGGGGAATGAAAAACTGTTTTTT. Translated, it gives CASSPVGVGNEKLFF.

The chain links TRBV9 to TRBJ2-7, with 12 bases lining up with TRBD2. CDR1 and CDR2 (germline): SGDLS, YYNGEE. Germline trimming cut 4 bases from V and 7 bases from J; bases unmatched to any gene: 9. The CDR3 is made up of 15 amino acids. CDR3 in DNA: TGTGCCAGCAGCCCCAGCGGACTAGCGGGACTTGAGCAGTACTTC. Its translation is CASSPSGLAGLEQYF.